The 21 T cell receptor beta chains reported below all come from one sample, sequenced in a study of cytomegalovirus exposure and HLA in healthy donors. Assay: immunoSEQ multiplex PCR; the TCRdb copy retains only in-frame clones and omits some. The sample carries over 45,000 clones, 90% recorded once. What was sequenced was PBMCs. These receptors were collected from a man aged 18-30 years in good health and CMV-seronegative.

The chain is built from TRBV6-1 and TRBJ2-5; 8 bases fit TRBD2. Germline CDR1 is MNHNS and CDR2 is SASEGT. Trimming removed 5 bases from V and 4 bases from J; junction bases left unmatched: 3. The CDR3 runs to 13 residues. CDR3 residues: CASSTRGGETQYF. The CDR3 DNA is TGTGCCAGCAGTACCCGGGGGGGAGAGACCCAGTACTTC.

CDR3 sequence: CAWSPLAGRQFF. For the CDR3, the DNA is TGTGCCTGGAGTCCTCTAGCGGGTAGGCAGTTCTTC. This chain links TRBV30 with TRBJ2-1; 8 nucleotides match TRBD2. V lost 2 bases, J lost 12 bases, and 6 bases stayed unmatched. The CDR3 is made up of 12 amino acids. The germline gives CDR1 GTSNPN, CDR2 SVGIG (reference sequence).

The gene calls are TRBV11-3 and TRBJ2-7, with TRBD2 as a possible D gene (5 bases). Per germline, CDR1 SGHNT and CDR2 YENEEA. The CDR3 contains 13 residues. V lost 4 bases to trimming and J lost 5 bases, with 12 bases between them. The CDR3 sequence is CASSSLAADEQYF. The DNA for the CDR3 is TGTGCCAGCAGCTCTCTAGCAGCTGACGAGCAGTACTTC.

The chain couples TRBV29-1 to TRBJ2-3, with 7 bases lining up with TRBD1. Germline V gene sequence: CDR1 SQVTM, CDR2 ANQGSEA. CDR3 length: 14 residues. The ends lost 7 bases at V and 2 bases at J; junction bases unmatched: 9. The CDR3 nucleotides read TGCAGCGCCACAGACAGGGTGGACACAGATACGCAGTATTTT. Its translation is CSATDRVDTDTQYF.

The table lists this clone with a few counts. This chain connects TRBV20-1 to TRBJ1-2; 8 positions agree with TRBD1. J was trimmed by 7 bases and V by 3 bases; bases with no gene match: 1. The V gene's germline CDR1 is DFQATT and CDR2 SNEGSKA (reference sequence). There are 11 residues in the CDR3. The CDR3 nucleotides read TGCAGTGCTAGGGGGACAGGTGGCTACACCTTC. It specifies CSARGTGGYTF.

The V and J genes are TRBV7-8 and TRBJ2-1; TRBD2 matches 13 bases. The CDR3 totals 20 residues. CDR1 and CDR2 from the germline V gene are SGHVS and FQNEAQ. The ends lost 4 bases at V and 0 bases at J; junction bases unmatched: 12. DNA for the CDR3: TGTGCCAGCAGCTACCTTGCGGGACTAGCGGGGAAAAGCTCCTACAATGAGCAGTTCTTC. It encodes CASSYLAGLAGKSSYNEQFF.

The chain carries TRBV6-1 and TRBJ2-2; 10 bases are shared with TRBD2. The V and J ends lost 2 bases and 6 bases, in that order; junction bases with no gene match: 3. This CDR3 is 15 amino acids long. Germline-derived CDR1 and CDR2 are MNHNS and SASEGT. CDR3 protein: CASSELAGAPGELFF. CDR3 in DNA: TGTGCCAGCAGTGAACTAGCGGGAGCACCCGGGGAGCTGTTTTTT.

The rearrangement uses TRBV19 and TRBJ2-3; 8 nucleotides line up with TRBD2. V shed 6 bases, J shed 4 bases, and the junction held 9 bases outside the gene matches. Per the germline V gene, CDR1 is LNHDA and CDR2 is SQIVND (reference sequence). This CDR3 is built from 15 residues. Here the CDR3 reads CASSPGGHFADTQYF. Here the CDR3 DNA reads TGTGCCAGTAGCCCGGGAGGGCACTTCGCAGATACGCAGTATTTT. Using reference TRBV19 and TRBJ2-3 for the parts outside the CDR3, the full variable domain is DGGITQSPKYLFRKEGQNVTLSCEQNLNHDAMYWYRQDPGQGLRLIYYSQIVNDFQKGDIAEGYSVSREKKESFPLTVTSAQKNPTAFYLCASSPGGHFADTQYFGPGTRLTVL.

This clone was counted only a few times. V gene TRBV19 combines with J gene TRBJ2-7; TRBD2 matches 7 bases. CDR1 is LNHDA, CDR2 SQIVND, per germline (reference sequence). V lost 6 bases, J lost 0 bases, and 5 bases stayed unmatched. The length of the CDR3 is 14 residues. As DNA, the CDR3 is TGTGCCAGTAGACGAGCGGGGAGCTCCTACGAGCAGTACTTC. This translates into CASRRAGSSYEQYF.

V gene TRBV28 combines with J gene TRBJ2-7; 8 bases line up with TRBD1. This CDR3 region has 14 residues. J lost 2 bases, V lost 3 bases, and 3 bases had no gene match. Germline V gene sequence: CDR1 MDHEN, CDR2 SYDVKM. In DNA form, the CDR3 reads TGTGCCAGCAGTTTCAGGGGGCTACCCTACGAGCAGTACTTC. It yields the protein CASSFRGLPYEQYF. The entire variable domain, with the rest obtained from reference TRBV28 and TRBJ2-7, is as follows: DVKVTQSSRYLVKRTGEKVFLECVQDMDHENMFWYRQDPGLGLRLIYFSYDVKMKEKGDIPEGYSVSREKKERFSLILESASTNQTSMYLCASSFRGLPYEQYFGPGTRLTVT.

The chain recombines TRBV28 with TRBJ2-7, with TRBD2 matching 10 bases. The germline V gene has CDR1 MDHEN and CDR2 SYDVKM. The CDR3 is made up of 15 amino acids. The ends lost 2 bases at V and 3 bases at J; junction bases unmatched: 4. CDR3 coding DNA: TGTGCCAGCAGTTTACACGCTAGCGGGAGCTACGAGCAGTACTTC. It encodes CASSLHASGSYEQYF.

The chain joins TRBV6-6 to TRBJ1-2; D is perhaps TRBD1 (5 bases). With 0 bases removed from V and 1 base from J, the gap between germline ends came to 9 bases. Germline values: CDR1 MNHNY, CDR2 SVGAGI (reference sequence). The CDR3 covers 15 residues. The CDR3: CASSYSDKNNYGYTF. CDR3 nucleotides: TGTGCCAGCAGTTACTCGGACAAGAATAACTATGGCTACACCTTC.

The chain couples TRBV2 to TRBJ1-5, with TRBD1 identical over 8 bases. V lost 6 bases, J lost 3 bases, and 4 bases stayed unmatched. This CDR3 contains 14 residues. Germline assignment: CDR1 SNHLY and CDR2 FYNNEI. In DNA form, the CDR3 reads TGTGCCAGCAGCACAGGGGGGGACAATCAGCCCCAGCATTTT. Protein product: CASSTGGDNQPQHF.

The chain uses TRBV4-2 and TRBJ1-1; D is uncertain. The V and J ends lost 1 base and 0 bases respectively, with 15 bases between them. The V gene's germline CDR1 is LGHNA and CDR2 YNFKEQ. This CDR3 is 17 amino acids long. As DNA, the CDR3 is TGTGCCAGCAGCCAAGCACCAGGCCGAACAATGAACACTGAAGCTTTCTTT. This gives the protein CASSQAPGRTMNTEAFF.

This sequence joins TRBV2 and TRBJ1-4; D remains ambiguous. V was shortened by 1 base and J by 7 bases, with 13 bases between the two germline ends. Germline V gene data show CDR1 as SNHLY and CDR2 as FYNNEI. The CDR3 runs 15 residues. The CDR3 is CASSEVVVRREKLFF. As DNA, the CDR3 is TGTGCCAGCAGTGAAGTAGTCGTGCGGCGTGAAAAACTGTTTTTT. The variable domain in full, completed from reference TRBV2 and TRBJ1-4, reads EPEVTQTPSHQVTQMGQEVILRCVPISNHLYFYWYRQILGQKVEFLVSFYNNEISEKSEIFDDQFSVERPDGSNFTLKIRSTKLEDSAMYFCASSEVVVRREKLFFGSGTQLSVL.

The chain links TRBV28 to TRBJ2-1; no reliable D call. Trimming left V 3 bases short and J 14 bases short, with 11 bases between. From germline, CDR1 is MDHEN and CDR2 SYDVKM. This CDR3 has 11 amino acids. The CDR3 DNA reads TGTGCCAGCAGTTTTGTAAGAGTTAAGTTCTTC. As protein: CASSFVRVKFF.

This clone appeared once. The chain combines TRBV5-6 with TRBJ2-7; a weak D match, TRBD1 (7 bases). The CDR3 is 15 residues long. Germline V gene sequence: CDR1 SGHDT, CDR2 YYEEEE. Deletions cut 4 bases from V and 0 bases from J, with 14 bases between. The CDR3 region has the DNA TGTGCCAGCAGCCCGGGGGACAGTAGCTCCTACGAGCAGTACTTC. It specifies CASSPGDSSSYEQYF.

This clone was observed a few times. This rearrangement joins TRBV27 to TRBJ2-7; D is perhaps TRBD1 (6 bases). The germline gives CDR1 MNHEY, CDR2 SMNVEV (reference sequence). The CDR3 spans 12 residues. V was trimmed by 6 bases and J by 6 bases, leaving 12 bases between them. In nucleotides, the CDR3 is TGTGCCAGCAGCGACAGGTTTGGCGAGCAGTACTTC. The encoded protein is CASSDRFGEQYF.

This chain joins TRBV2 and TRBJ1-2; 7 nucleotides agree with TRBD1. Per the germline V gene, CDR1 is SNHLY and CDR2 is FYNNEI. CDR3 length: 15 residues. The V gene end was trimmed by 1 base and the J gene end by 2 bases; junction bases not matched to a gene: 4. CDR3 amino acids: CASSEGKGANYGYTF. In nucleotides, the CDR3 is TGTGCCAGCAGTGAAGGCAAGGGGGCAAACTATGGCTACACCTTC. Combining the CDR3 with reference TRBV2 and TRBJ1-2 gives the whole variable domain EPEVTQTPSHQVTQMGQEVILRCVPISNHLYFYWYRQILGQKVEFLVSFYNNEISEKSEIFDDQFSVERPDGSNFTLKIRSTKLEDSAMYFCASSEGKGANYGYTFGSGTRLTVV.

V is TRBV5-8 and J is TRBJ1-2, with a tentative D call TRBD1 (6 bases). From germline, CDR1 is SGHTS and CDR2 YDEGEE. Deletions cut 4 bases from V and 2 bases from J, with 15 bases between. The CDR3 is 15 amino acids. CDR3 residues: CASSLLKTGNYGYTF. The CDR3 nucleotides read TGTGCCAGCAGCCTCCTAAAGACAGGAAACTATGGCTACACCTTC.

The chain joins TRBV29-1 to TRBJ2-5; possibly TRBD2 for D (6 bases). Germline-derived CDR1 and CDR2 are SQVTM and ANQGSEA. The CDR3 consists of 15 residues. Trimming cost V 0 bases and J 4 bases, with 15 bases left between them. The CDR3 nucleotides are TGCAGCGTTGAAGAGCGGGGACTGCGGCGAGAGACCCAGTACTTC. Translating gives CSVEERGLRRETQYF.